The source of this T cell receptor beta chain is a study of regulatory T cells in long-lasting Graves disease. As to time point: newly diagnosed GD, antithyroid drugs for less than 3 months. The authors made the TCR library using RNA they extracted from PBMCs. This clonotype was seen a few times. Library construction for TCR beta used iRepertoire HTBI primers and Arm-PCR of CDR3 regions. TCRdb reprocessed the multiplex PCR reads with MiXCR, giving one entry per CDR3 protein. Of roughly 410,000 distinct CDR3 sequences in the sample, 14% to 15% were seen once. The sample was also reused in another study, on T cells in Graves' hyperthyroidism and ophthalmopathy.

The receptor was isolated from a woman in her thirties or forties with Graves disease. The sequencing here drew on peripheral blood mononuclear cells (PBMCs), taken at new diagnosis, from a patient treated with antithyroid drugs.

The CDR3 DNA follows: TGCAGTGCTAGCGCGGACTACCCGCGTGGGGAGCAGTTCTTC. Translated, it gives CSASADYPRGEQFF. The gene calls are TRBV20-1 and TRBJ2-1; TRBD2 is a possible D gene (6 bases). V dropped 3 bases and J dropped 10 bases, with 19 bases sitting between them. From germline, CDR1 is DFQATT and CDR2 SNEGSKA (reference sequence). This CDR3 region has 14 residues.